This TCR beta chain was identified in a study of blood T cell repertoires in COVID-19. Authors' analysis steps: By means of reference gene primer amplification, nucleated cell counts were estimated. Produced via immunoSEQ multiplex PCR; TCRdb's table is partial and in-frame only. The DNA was the basis for D and trimming; V, J and clone size are from that table. The repertoire holds about 150,000 clones, with 88% as singletons. Trimming left V 6 bases short and J 5 bases short, with 8 bases between. The CDR3 sequence is 12 residues long. The V gene's germline CDR1 is MDHEN and CDR2 SYDVKM. The cohort comprised adults aged 18 to 89 years residing in 24 US areas. Cohort placement rested on clinical history that participants reported themselves.

The sequence was obtained from a woman aged 30 to 39 with acute COVID-19. Sequencing was performed on PBMCs or T cells enriched from blood (not recorded which). V gene TRBV28 combines with J gene TRBJ1-5, with D unclear. CDR3 in amino acids: CASSEGDQPQHF. In DNA form, the CDR3 reads TGTGCCAGCAGCGAGGGAGATCAGCCCCAGCATTTT.